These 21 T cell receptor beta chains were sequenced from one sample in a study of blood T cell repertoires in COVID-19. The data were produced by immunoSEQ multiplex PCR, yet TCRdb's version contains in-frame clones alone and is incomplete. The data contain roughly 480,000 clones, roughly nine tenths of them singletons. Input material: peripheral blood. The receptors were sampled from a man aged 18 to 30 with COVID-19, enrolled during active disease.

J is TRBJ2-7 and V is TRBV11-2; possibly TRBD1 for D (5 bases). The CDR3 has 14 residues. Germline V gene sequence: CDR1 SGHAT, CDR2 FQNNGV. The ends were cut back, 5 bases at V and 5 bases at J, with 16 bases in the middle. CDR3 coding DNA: TGTGCCAGCAGCCTACAGGTGCAATGCGACGAGCAGTACTTC. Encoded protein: CASSLQVQCDEQYF. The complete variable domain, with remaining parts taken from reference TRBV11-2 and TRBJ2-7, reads EAGVAQSPRYKIIEKRQSVAFWCNPISGHATLYWYQQILGQGPKLLIQFQNNGVVDDSQLPKDRFSAERLKGVDSTLKIQPAKLEDSAVYLCASSLQVQCDEQYFGPGTRLTVT.

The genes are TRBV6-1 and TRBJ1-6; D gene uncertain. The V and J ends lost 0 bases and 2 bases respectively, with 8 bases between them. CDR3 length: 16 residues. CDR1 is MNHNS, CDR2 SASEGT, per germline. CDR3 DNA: TGTGCCAGCAGTGAAGCCGGGATACCCTATAATTCACCCCTCCACTTT. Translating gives CASSEAGIPYNSPLHF.

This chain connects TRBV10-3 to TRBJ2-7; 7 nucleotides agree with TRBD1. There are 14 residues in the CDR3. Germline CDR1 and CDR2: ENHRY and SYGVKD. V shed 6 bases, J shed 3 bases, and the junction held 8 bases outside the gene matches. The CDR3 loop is CAIRTPGTDYEQYF. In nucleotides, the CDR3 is TGTGCCATCAGGACACCAGGGACAGACTACGAGCAGTACTTC.

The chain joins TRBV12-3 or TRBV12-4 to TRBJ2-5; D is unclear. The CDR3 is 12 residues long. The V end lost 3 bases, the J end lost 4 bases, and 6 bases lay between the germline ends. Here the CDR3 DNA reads TGTGCCAGCAGTTTTAATATAGAGACCCAGTACTTC. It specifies CASSFNIETQYF.

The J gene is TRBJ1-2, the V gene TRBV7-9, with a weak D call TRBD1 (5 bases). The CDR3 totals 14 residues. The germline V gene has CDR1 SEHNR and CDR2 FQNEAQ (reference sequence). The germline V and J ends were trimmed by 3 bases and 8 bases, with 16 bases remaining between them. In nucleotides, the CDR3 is TGTGCCAGCAGCTTTTCAGGGAACCCAAAAGGCTACACCTTC. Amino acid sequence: CASSFSGNPKGYTF.

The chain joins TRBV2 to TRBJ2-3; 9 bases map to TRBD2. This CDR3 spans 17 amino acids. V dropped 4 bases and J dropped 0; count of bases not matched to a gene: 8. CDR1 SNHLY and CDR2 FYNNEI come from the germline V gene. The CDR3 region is CASSVKAGGASTDTQYF. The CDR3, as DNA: TGTGCCAGCAGTGTCAAAGCGGGAGGTGCTAGCACAGATACGCAGTATTTT.

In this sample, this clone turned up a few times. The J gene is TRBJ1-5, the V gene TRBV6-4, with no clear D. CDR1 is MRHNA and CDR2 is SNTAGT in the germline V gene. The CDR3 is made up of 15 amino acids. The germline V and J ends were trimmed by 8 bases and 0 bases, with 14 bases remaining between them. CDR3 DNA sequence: TGTGCCAGCGGGCACCCTCTGAATAGCAATCAGCCCCAGCATTTT. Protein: CASGHPLNSNQPQHF.

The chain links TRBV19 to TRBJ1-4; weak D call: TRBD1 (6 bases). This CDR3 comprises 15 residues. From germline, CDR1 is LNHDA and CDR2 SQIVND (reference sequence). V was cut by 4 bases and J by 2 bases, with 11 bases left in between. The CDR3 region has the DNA TGTGCCAGTAGTACACAGGGTGTCACTAATGAAAAACTGTTTTTT. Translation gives CASSTQGVTNEKLFF.

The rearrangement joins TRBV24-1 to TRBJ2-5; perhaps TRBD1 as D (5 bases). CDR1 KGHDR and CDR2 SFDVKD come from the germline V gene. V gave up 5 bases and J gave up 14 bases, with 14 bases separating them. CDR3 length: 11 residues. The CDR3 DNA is TGTGCCACCAGTGTAGAAGGGGTTAACTACTTC. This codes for CATSVEGVNYF.

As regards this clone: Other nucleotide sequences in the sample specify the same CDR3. Here the CDR3 DNA reads TGCGCCAGCAGCTTGGTAGCGGGGCCTGACAATGAGCAGTTCTTC. It translates to CASSLVAGPDNEQFF. This chain connects TRBV5-1 to TRBJ2-1, with 8 bases that match TRBD2. The V gene's germline CDR1 is SGHRS and CDR2 YFSETQ. V shed 0 bases and J 5 bases; nucleotides not matched to a gene: 4. The CDR3 sequence is 15 residues long.

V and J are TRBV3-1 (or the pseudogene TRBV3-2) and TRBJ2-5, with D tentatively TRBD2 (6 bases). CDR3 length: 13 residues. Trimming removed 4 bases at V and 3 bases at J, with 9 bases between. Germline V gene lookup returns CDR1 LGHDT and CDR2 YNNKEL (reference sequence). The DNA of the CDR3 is TGTGCCAGCAGCCCTAGACTAGAAGAGACCCAGTACTTC. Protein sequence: CASSPRLEETQYF.

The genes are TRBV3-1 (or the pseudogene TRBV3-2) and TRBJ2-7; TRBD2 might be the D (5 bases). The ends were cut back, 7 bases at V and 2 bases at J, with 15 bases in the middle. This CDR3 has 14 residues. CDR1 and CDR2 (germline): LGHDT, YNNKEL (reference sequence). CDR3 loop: CASTPRGLAYEQYF. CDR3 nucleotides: TGTGCCAGCACCCCGCGCGGGTTAGCCTACGAGCAGTACTTC.

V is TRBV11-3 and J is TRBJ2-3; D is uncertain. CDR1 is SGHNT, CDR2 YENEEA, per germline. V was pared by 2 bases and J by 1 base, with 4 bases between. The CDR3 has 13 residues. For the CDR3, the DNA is TGTGCCAGCAGCTTACGCGGCACAGATACGCAGTATTTT. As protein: CASSLRGTDTQYF.

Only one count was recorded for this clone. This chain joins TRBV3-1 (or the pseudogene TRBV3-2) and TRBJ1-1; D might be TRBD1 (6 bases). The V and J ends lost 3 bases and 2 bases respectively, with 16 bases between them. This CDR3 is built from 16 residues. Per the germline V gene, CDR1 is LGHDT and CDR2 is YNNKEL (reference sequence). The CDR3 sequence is CASSQGLTGPNTEAFF. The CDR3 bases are TGTGCCAGCAGCCAGGGCCTCACAGGGCCAAACACTGAAGCTTTCTTT.

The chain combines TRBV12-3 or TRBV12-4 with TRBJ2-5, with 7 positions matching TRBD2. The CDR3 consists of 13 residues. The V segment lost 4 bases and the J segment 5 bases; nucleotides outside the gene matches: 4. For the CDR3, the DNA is TGTGCCAGCAGTTGGACTAGTAGGGAGACCCAGTACTTC. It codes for CASSWTSRETQYF.

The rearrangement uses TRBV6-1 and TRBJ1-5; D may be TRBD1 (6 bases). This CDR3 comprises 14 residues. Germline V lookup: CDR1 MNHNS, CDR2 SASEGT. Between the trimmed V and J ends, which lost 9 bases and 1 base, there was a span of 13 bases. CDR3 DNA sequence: TGTGCCAGTGGGGACATTGGAAGCAATCAGCCCCAGCATTTT. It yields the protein CASGDIGSNQPQHF.

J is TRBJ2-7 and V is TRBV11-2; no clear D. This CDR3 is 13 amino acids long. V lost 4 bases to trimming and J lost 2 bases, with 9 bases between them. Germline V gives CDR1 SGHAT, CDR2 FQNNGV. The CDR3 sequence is CASSYTPTYEQYF. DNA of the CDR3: TGTGCCAGCAGCTACACCCCCACCTACGAGCAGTACTTC.

The CDR3: CASSQDRVYGYTF. The DNA for the CDR3 is TGTGCCAGCAGCCAAGACAGGGTATATGGCTACACCTTC. V is TRBV11-2 and J is TRBJ1-2, with 7 positions matching TRBD1. V was pared by 5 bases and J by 5 bases, with 5 bases of the junction left unmatched. Germline V lookup: CDR1 SGHAT, CDR2 FQNNGV. The CDR3 loop spans 13 amino acids.

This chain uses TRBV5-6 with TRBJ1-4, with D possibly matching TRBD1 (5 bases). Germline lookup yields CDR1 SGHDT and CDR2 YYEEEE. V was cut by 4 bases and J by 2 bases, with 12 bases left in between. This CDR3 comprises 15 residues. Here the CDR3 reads CASSPPGRTNEKLFF. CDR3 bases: TGTGCCAGCAGCCCCCCAGGGCGGACTAATGAAAAACTGTTTTTT.

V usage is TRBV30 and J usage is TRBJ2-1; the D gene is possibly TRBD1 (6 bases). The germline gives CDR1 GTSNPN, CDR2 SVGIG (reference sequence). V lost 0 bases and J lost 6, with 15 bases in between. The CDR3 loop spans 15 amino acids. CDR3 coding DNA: TGTGCCTGGAGTGTACTTGGGACAATGGGCAATGAGCAGTTCTTC. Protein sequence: CAWSVLGTMGNEQFF.

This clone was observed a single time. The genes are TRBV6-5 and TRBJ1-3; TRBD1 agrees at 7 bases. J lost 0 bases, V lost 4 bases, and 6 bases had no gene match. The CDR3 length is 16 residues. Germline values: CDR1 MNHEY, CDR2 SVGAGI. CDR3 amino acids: CASSFSAGGSGNTIYF. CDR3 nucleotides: TGTGCCAGCAGTTTTTCTGCAGGGGGCTCTGGAAACACCATATATTTT.